Only a few counts were recorded for the clone carrying this T cell receptor (beta chain). Library preparation (for TCRbeta) was performed with unique molecular identifiers. Via MiXCR, TCRdb re-called the PCR reads, giving one row per CDR3 protein. The top ten clones hold roughly 6.2% of a sample with hundreds of thousands of distinct CDR3 sequences, roughly 9% of them seen once. These data come from a study of T-cell reconstitution after alpha-beta-depleted transplantation in children. The CDR3 sequence is 13 residues long. Looked up from germline, CDR1 is MNHEY and CDR2 is SMNVEV (reference sequence). The junction had 8 bases not matched to a gene; V was cut back by 4 bases and J by 12 bases.

This receptor was taken from a human donor who donated a stem cell graft to a child with acute lymphoblastic leukemia. This specimen was PBMCs from the stem cell graft donor, taken from the stem cell graft. The chain is built from TRBV27 and TRBJ2-1, with 8 bases matching TRBD2. CDR3 sequence: CASSSSPRGGQFF. CDR3 DNA sequence: TGTGCCAGCAGTTCGTCTCCTCGGGGGGGGCAGTTCTTC.